These 2 T cell receptor beta chains share one sample of origin, sequenced in a study of shared clonotypes between healthy human individuals (dated by TCRdb to about 2020). Library creation used the immunoSEQ multiplex PCR assay. TCRdb provides this immuneACCESS table in a form limited to in-frame rearrangements. Some clones are lacking; in checked studies, under half of them reflect an unresolved V gene, and why the rest are absent is not known. The table for this sample lists about 1.1 million clones; roughly 77% of them were counted only once. Approximately 0.95% of the sample belongs to the ten largest clones. Material: memory CD4+ T cells from PBMCs. Read against the paper, the sample's cell subset or site label means: CD45RA-negative fraction. These receptors were obtained from a man younger than 35 in good health. Some clones in this sample may be carry-over from other donors' samples.

This sequence joins TRBV10-3 and TRBJ2-1; tentatively, D is TRBD2 (5 bases). CDR1 ENHRY and CDR2 SYGVKD come from the germline V gene. There are 15 residues in the CDR3. Trimming stripped 0 bases from V and 8 bases from J, with 14 bases between. In DNA, the CDR3 is TGTGCCATCAGTGAGTCGACGGGATTGGGTGATGAGCAGTTCTTC. It yields the protein CAISESTGLGDEQFF.

J is TRBJ2-1 and V is TRBV7-2, with 8 nucleotides matching TRBD2. CDR1 is SGHTA and CDR2 is FQGNSA in the germline V gene. The CDR3 extends over 14 amino acids. After removal of 3 bases from V and 7 bases from J, the junction contained 5 bases not matched to a gene. The CDR3 DNA reads TGTGCCAGCAGCTTCTGGCGGGAGGAAAATGAGCAGTTCTTC. This sequence encodes CASSFWREENEQFF.